This T cell receptor (beta chain) was recovered during a study of T cells after posttransplantation cyclophosphamide. Comments on this clone: Antigen: not known.

Only in-frame clones appear in the TCRdb table, and some are missing; sequencing was by immunoSEQ multiplex PCR. Of approximately 23,000 clones listed, roughly 82% are singletons. This CDR3 is built from 15 residues. V was clipped by 7 bases and J by 4 bases, with 18 bases between them. Looked up from germline, CDR1 is MNHEY and CDR2 is SVGAGI. The study's findings and limits: Donor CD8+ memory clones often dominated recipient blood repertoires at later times. TRB clonality was highly associated with recipient CMV seropositivity and reactivation.

This TCR derives from a woman in her sixties with a blood cancer, CMV-positive, and with a related stem cell donor. The gene calls are TRBV6-5 and TRBJ2-3; maybe TRBD2 (5 bases). Sequenced input: PBMCs. The CDR3 sequence: CASIPGAGLSDTQYF. CDR3 nucleotides: TGTGCCAGCATCCCCGGCGCGGGTTTATCAGATACGCAGTATTTT.